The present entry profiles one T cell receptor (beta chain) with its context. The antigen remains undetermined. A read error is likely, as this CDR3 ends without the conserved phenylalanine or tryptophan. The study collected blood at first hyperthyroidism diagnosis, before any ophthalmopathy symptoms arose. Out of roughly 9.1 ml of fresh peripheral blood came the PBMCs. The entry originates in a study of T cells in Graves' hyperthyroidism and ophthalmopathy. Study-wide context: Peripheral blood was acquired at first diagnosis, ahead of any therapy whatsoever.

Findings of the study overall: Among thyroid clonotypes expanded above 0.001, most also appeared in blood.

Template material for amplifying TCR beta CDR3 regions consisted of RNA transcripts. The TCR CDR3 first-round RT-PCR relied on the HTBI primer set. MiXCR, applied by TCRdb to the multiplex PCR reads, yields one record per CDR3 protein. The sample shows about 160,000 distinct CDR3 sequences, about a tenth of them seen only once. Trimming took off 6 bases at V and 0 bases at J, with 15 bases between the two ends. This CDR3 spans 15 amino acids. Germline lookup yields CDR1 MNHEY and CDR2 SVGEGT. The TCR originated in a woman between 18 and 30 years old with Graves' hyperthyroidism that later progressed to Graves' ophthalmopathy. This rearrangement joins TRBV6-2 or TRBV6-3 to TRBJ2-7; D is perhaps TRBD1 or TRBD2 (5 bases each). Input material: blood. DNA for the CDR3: TGTGCCAGCAGCTACCGGGACCAGAGCTCCTACGAGCAGTACCTC. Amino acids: CASSYRDQSSYEQYL.